Following are 5 T cell receptor beta chains from one sample sequenced in a study of shared clonotypes between healthy human individuals. Profiled with immunoSEQ multiplex PCR; TCRdb holds only in-frame clones, not every one. This table has some 1.5 million clones, 95% to 99% appearing once. Sequenced material: naive CD4+ T cells sorted from blood. Noted subset: CD45RA+ positively selected. The receptors were sampled from a man aged 25-40 years in good health.

V gene TRBV5-1 combines with J gene TRBJ2-1; D gene unclear. From germline, CDR1 is SGHRS and CDR2 YFSETQ. There are 16 residues in the CDR3. Trimming shortened V by 4 bases and J by 5 bases, and 19 bases separated the two germline ends. The CDR3 DNA sequence: TGCGCCAGCAGCATAGGGCCGCGGAGCGACGACAATGAGCAGTTCTTC. This translates into CASSIGPRSDDNEQFF.

V and J are TRBV10-3 and TRBJ2-7, with D maybe TRBD1 (6 bases). The CDR3 spans 12 residues. Germline loops: CDR1 ENHRY, CDR2 SYGVKD. V lost 11 bases and J 6 bases, leaving 17 bases between the germline ends. Here the CDR3 reads CAAGQGSSEQYF. CDR3 sequence (DNA): TGTGCCGCCGGGCAGGGGTCCAGCGAGCAGTACTTC.

The chain recombines TRBV29-1 with TRBJ2-7; D uncertain. CDR3 length: 12 residues. The V gene lost 6 bases and the J gene lost 4 bases, with 13 bases spanning the gap. Germline CDR1 is SQVTM and CDR2 is ANQGSEA. In DNA form, the CDR3 reads TGCAGCGTGTACCGGGCCCCGTACGAGCAGTACTTC. Protein: CSVYRAPYEQYF.

The chain has TRBV5-1 and TRBJ2-1; TRBD2 aligns across 8 bases. Germline V gene sequence: CDR1 SGHRS, CDR2 YFSETQ. The CDR3 is 17 amino acids. V was clipped by 0 bases and J by 3 bases; unmatched bases: 8. The DNA for the CDR3 is TGCGCCAGCAGCTTGGCCTCTAGCGGGCTTCTCTACAATGAGCAGTTCTTC. The encoded protein is CASSLASSGLLYNEQFF.

The gene calls are TRBV10-1 and TRBJ2-3; D may be TRBD2 (6 bases). Germline V CDR1 and CDR2: WNHNN, SYGVQD (reference sequence). V was pared by 9 bases and J by 3 bases, with 19 bases between. The CDR3 spans 15 residues. CDR3 region: CASSSRGSGTDTQYF. The CDR3 DNA reads TGCGCCAGTTCTTCTAGGGGTAGCGGTACAGATACGCAGTATTTT.